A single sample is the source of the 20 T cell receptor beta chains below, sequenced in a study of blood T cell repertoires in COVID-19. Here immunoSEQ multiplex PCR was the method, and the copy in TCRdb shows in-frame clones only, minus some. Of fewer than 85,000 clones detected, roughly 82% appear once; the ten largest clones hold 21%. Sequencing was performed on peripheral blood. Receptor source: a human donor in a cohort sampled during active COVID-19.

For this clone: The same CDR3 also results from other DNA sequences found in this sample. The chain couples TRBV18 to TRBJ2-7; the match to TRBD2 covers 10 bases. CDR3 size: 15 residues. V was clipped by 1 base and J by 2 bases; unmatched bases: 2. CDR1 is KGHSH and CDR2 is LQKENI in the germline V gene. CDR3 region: CASSPRTSGAYEQYF. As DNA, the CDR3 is TGTGCCAGCTCACCACGGACTAGCGGTGCCTACGAGCAGTACTTC.

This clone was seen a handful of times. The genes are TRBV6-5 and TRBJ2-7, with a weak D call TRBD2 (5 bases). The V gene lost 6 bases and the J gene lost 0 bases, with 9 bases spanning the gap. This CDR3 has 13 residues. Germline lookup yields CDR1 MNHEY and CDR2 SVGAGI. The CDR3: CASRPTSSYEQYF. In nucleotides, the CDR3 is TGTGCCAGCAGACCTACTAGCTCCTACGAGCAGTACTTC.

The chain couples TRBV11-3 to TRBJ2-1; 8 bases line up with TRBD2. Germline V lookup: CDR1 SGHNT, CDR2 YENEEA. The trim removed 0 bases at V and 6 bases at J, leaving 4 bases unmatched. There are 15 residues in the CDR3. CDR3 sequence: CASSLETSGGNEQFF. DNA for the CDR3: TGTGCCAGCAGCTTAGAAACTAGCGGCGGCAATGAGCAGTTCTTC.

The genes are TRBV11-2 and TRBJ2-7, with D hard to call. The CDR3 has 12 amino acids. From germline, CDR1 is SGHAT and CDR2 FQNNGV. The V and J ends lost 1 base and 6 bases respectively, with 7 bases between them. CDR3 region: CASSLVTAEQYF. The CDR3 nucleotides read TGTGCCAGCAGCTTAGTAACAGCCGAGCAGTACTTC.

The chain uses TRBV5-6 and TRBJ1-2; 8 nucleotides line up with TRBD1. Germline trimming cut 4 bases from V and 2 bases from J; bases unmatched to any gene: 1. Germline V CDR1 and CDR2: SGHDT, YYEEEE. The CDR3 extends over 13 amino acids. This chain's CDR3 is CASSRTGNYGYTF. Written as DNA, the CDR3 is TGTGCCAGCAGCCGGACAGGGAACTATGGCTACACCTTC.

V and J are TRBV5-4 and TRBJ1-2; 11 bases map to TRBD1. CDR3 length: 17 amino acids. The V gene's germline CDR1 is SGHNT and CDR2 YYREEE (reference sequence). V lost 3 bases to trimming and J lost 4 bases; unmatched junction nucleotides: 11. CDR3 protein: CASSSGQGARWVYGYTF. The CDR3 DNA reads TGTGCCAGCAGCTCTGGACAGGGGGCGAGGTGGGTCTATGGCTACACCTTC.

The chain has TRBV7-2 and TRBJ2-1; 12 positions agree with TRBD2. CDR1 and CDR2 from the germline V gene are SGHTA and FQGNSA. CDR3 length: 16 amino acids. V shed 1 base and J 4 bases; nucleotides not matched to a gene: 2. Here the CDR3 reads CASSLEGTSGYNEQFF. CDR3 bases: TGTGCCAGCAGCTTAGAGGGGACTAGCGGGTACAATGAGCAGTTCTTC.

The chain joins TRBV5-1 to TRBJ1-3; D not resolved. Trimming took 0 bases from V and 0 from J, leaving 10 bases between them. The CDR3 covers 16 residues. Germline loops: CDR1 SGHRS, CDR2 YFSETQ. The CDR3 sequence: CASSLVSRGSGNTIYF. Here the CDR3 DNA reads TGCGCCAGCAGCTTGGTGTCCCGGGGCTCTGGAAACACCATATATTTT.

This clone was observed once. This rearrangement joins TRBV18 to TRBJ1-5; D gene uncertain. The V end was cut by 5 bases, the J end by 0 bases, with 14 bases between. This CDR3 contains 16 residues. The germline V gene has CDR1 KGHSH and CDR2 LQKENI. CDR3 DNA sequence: TGTGCCAGCTCAACGGTCGGGAGAAATAGCAATCAGCCCCAGCATTTT. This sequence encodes CASSTVGRNSNQPQHF.

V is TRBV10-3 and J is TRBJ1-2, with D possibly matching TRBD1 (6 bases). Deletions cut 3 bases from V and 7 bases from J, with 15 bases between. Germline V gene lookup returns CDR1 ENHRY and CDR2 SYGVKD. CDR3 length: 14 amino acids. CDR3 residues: CAISEGSGVRGYTF. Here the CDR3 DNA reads TGTGCCATCAGTGAAGGGTCAGGGGTACGTGGCTACACCTTC.

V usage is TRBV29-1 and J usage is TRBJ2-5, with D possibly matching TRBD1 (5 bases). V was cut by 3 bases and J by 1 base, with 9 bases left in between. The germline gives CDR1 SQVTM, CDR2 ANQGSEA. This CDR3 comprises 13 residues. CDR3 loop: CSVDLQGQETQYF. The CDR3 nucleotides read TGCAGCGTTGATCTCCAGGGCCAAGAGACCCAGTACTTC. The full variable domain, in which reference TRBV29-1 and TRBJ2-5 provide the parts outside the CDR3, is SAVISQKPSRDICQRGTSLTIQCQVDSQVTMMFWYRQQPGQSLTLIATANQGSEATYESGFVIDKFPISRPNLTFSTLTVSNMSPEDSSIYLCSVDLQGQETQYFGPGTRLLVL.

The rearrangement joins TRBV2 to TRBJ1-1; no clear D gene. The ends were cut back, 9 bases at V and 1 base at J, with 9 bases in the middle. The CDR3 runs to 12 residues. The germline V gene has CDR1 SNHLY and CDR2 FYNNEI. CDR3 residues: CASTYRNTEAFF. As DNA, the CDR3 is TGTGCCAGTACCTACCGGAACACTGAAGCTTTCTTT.

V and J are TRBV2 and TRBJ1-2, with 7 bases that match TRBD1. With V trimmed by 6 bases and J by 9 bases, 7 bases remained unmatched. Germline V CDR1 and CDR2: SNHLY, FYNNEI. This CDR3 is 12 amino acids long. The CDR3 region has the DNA TGTGCCAGCAGACCAGGGGGTTTTAGCTACACCTTC. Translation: CASRPGGFSYTF.

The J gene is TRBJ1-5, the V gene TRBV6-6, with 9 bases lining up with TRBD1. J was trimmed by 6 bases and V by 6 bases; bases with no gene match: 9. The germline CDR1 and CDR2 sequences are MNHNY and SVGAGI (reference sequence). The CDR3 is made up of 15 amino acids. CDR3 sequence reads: CASRDRGLGGQPQHF. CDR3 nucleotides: TGTGCCAGCAGGGACAGGGGATTGGGGGGTCAGCCCCAGCATTTT.

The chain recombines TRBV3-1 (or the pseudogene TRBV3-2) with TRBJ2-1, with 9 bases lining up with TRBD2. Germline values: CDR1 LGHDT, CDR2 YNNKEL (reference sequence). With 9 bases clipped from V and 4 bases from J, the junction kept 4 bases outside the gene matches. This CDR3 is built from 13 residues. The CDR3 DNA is TGTGCCAGTGGGCGGGGGGGTTACAATGAGCAGTTCTTC. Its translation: CASGRGGYNEQFF.

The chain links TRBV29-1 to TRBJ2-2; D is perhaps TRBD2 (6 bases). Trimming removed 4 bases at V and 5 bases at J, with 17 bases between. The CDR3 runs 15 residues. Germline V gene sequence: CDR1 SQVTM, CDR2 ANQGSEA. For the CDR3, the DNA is TGCAGCGTTGGACTGATGGGGGGTGGAACCGGGGAGCTGTTTTTT. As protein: CSVGLMGGGTGELFF.

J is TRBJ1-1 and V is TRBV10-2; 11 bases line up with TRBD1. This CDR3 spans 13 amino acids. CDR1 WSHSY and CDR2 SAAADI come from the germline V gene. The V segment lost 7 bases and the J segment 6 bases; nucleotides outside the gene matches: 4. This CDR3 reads CASTPGQGAEAFF. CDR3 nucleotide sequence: TGCGCCAGCACCCCGGGACAGGGGGCTGAAGCTTTCTTT.

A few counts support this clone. CDR3 DNA sequence: TGCGCCAGCAGCCAAGAGATGGCAGGGGGATATTCACCCCTCCACTTT. This gives the protein CASSQEMAGGYSPLHF. This chain uses TRBV4-1 with TRBJ1-6; 7 bases map to TRBD1. Germline values: CDR1 MGHRA, CDR2 YSYEKL. The V segment lost 0 bases and the J segment 8 bases; nucleotides outside the gene matches: 7. The CDR3 extends over 16 amino acids.

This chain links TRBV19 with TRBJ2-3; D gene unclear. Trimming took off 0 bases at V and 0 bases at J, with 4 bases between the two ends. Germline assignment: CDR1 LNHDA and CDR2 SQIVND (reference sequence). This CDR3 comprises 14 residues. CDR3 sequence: CASSIDGSTDTQYF. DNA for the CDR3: TGTGCCAGTAGTATAGACGGTAGCACAGATACGCAGTATTTT.

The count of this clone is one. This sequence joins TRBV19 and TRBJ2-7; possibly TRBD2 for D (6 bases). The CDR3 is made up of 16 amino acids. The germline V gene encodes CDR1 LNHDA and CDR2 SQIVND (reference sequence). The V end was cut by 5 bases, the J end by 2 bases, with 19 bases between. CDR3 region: CASSPVRAGRPYEQYF. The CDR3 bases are TGTGCCAGTAGTCCGGTCCGGGCCGGGAGACCCTACGAGCAGTACTTC.